This T cell receptor (beta chain) comes out of a study of CD8+ T cells in alopecia areata. As for the study in general: Treated patients received oral tofacitinib, 5 to 10 mg twice daily.

TCR sequencing used cDNA made by reverse transcription of extracted RNA. The protocol was immunoSEQ multiplex PCR, while the TCRdb copy is restricted to in-frame clones and leaves out a portion. The sample shows roughly 230,000 clones, less than 45% of them seen only once. Treatment noted: oral pan-JAK inhibitor, 5-10 mg twice daily. Alopecia areata patients gave lesional scalp punch biopsies and peripheral blood samples. PBMCs were stained for CD3, CD4 and CD8, and CD4+ and CD8+ T cells were sorted. Trimming stripped 4 bases from V and 6 bases from J, with 7 bases between. CDR1 and CDR2 from the germline V gene are SNHLY and FYNNEI. The CDR3 covers 11 residues. General observations from the study: With tofacitinib ongoing, many expanded lesional clones persisted in both scalp and blood.

About this clone itself: The antigen remains undetermined.

The chain links TRBV2 to TRBJ2-7; D remains unclear. The sequence came from a human donor with alopecia areata. The sequencing used CD4+ T cells sorted from blood, collected at approximately week 36, from a patient treated with tofacitinib. CDR3 region: CASSVRAEQYF. The DNA of the CDR3 is TGTGCCAGCAGTGTTAGGGCCGAGCAGTACTTC.